This T cell receptor beta chain was recovered during a study of CD8 T cells in ankylosing spondylitis. General study results and limits: In ankylosing spondylitis blood, a motif of several highly homologous TCR beta variants appeared characteristic. Clones that were linked to disease were CD8+ and were relatively rare in peripheral blood. A subset of motif variants has previously been described in the synovial fluid and blood of reactive arthritis. From matched ankylosing spondylitis synovial fluid, disease-linked clones were reportedly recovered at significantly enriched levels.

Quantitative 5'-RACE was performed with molecular barcodes, and it yielded the TCR beta libraries. TCRdb re-derived calls from the 5' RACE reads in MiXCR, one entry per CDR3 protein. The data contain about 440,000 distinct CDR3 sequences, roughly 17% of them singletons. This clonotype came up a few times. What it binds is unknown. The CDR3 totals 13 residues. The V gene lost 4 bases and the J gene lost 8 bases, with 15 bases spanning the gap. Germline values: CDR1 DFQATT, CDR2 SNEGSKA (reference sequence). The sequenced sample consisted of blood, either unsorted or a sorted T cell fraction (not recorded which). The receptor was isolated from a male donor with ankylosing spondylitis. The V and J genes are TRBV20-1 and TRBJ2-1; TRBD2 is a possible D gene (6 bases). The CDR3 coding sequence is TGCAGTGCTAATCAAGGAGGGGCCGATGAGCAGTTCTTC. Residues: CSANQGGADEQFF.